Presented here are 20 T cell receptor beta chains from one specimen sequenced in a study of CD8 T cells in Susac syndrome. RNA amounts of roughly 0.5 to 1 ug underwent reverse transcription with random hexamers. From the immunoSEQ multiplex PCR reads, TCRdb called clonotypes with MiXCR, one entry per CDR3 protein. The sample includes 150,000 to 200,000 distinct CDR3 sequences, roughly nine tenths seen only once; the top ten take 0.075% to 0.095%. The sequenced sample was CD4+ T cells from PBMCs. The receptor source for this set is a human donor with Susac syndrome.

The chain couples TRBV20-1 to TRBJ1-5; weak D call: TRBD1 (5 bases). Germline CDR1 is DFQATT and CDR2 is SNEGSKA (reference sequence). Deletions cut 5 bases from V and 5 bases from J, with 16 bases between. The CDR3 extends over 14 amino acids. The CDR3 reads CSAPQGGLYQPQHF. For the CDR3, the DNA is TGCAGTGCTCCCCAGGGAGGACTATATCAGCCCCAGCATTTT.

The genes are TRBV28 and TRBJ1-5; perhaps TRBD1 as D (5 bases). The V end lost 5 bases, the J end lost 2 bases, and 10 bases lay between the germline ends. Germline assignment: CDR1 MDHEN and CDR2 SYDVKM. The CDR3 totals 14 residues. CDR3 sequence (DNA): TGTGCCAGCAGTCATCAGGGAGGCAATCAGCCCCAGCATTTT. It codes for CASSHQGGNQPQHF.

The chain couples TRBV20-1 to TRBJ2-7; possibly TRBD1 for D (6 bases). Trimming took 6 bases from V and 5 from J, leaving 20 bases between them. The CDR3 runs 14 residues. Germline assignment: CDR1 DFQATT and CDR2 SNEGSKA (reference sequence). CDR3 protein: CSAKRLQGSNEQYF. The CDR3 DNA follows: TGCAGTGCCAAGAGGTTACAGGGAAGTAACGAGCAGTACTTC.

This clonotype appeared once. The CDR3 spells CASSLSGTPKETQYF. Here the CDR3 DNA reads TGTGCCAGCAGCTTATCCGGGACTCCCAAAGAGACCCAGTACTTC. The chain carries TRBV7-3 and TRBJ2-5; perhaps TRBD2 as D (6 bases). This CDR3 is built from 15 residues. Trimming shortened V by 2 bases and J by 3 bases, and 13 bases separated the two germline ends. Per the germline V gene, CDR1 is SGHTA and CDR2 is FQGTGA.

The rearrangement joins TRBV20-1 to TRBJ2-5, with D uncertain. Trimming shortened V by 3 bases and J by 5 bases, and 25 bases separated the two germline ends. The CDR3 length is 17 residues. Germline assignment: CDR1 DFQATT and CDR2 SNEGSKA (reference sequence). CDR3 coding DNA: TGCAGTGCTAGTATGTTGGGTGTTCGGCTAGTCGGTGAGACCCAGTACTTC. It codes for CSASMLGVRLVGETQYF.

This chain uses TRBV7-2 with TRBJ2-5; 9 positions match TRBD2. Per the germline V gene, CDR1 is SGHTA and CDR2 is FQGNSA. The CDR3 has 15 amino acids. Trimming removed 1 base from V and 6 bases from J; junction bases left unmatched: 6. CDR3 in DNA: TGTGCCAGCAGCTTAGAAGGGACTAGCAGCCAGACCCAGTACTTC. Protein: CASSLEGTSSQTQYF. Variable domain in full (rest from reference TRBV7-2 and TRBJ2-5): GAGVSQSPSNKVTEKGKDVELRCDPISGHTALYWYRQSLGQGLEFLIYFQGNSAPDKSGLPSDRFSAERTGGSVSTLTIQRTQQEDSAVYLCASSLEGTSSQTQYFGPGTRLLVL.

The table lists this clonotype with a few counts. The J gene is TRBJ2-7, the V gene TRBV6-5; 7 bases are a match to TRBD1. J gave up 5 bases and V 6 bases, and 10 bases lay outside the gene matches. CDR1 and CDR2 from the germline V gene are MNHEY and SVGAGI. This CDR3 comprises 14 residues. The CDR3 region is CASRRTGTVDEQYF. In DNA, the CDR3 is TGTGCCAGCAGACGAACCGGGACAGTCGACGAGCAGTACTTC.

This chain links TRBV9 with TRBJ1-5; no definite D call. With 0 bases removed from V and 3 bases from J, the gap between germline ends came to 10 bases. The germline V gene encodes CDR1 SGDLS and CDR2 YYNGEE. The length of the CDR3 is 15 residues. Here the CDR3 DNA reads TGTGCCAGCAGCGTAGATGGGGAATACAATCAGCCCCAGCATTTT. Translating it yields CASSVDGEYNQPQHF.

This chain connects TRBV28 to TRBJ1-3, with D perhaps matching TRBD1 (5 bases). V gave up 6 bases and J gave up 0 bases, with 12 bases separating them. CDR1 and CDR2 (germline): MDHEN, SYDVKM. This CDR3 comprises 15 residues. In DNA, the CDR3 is TGTGCCAGCAGCATAGGGACTTACTCTGGAAACACCATATATTTT. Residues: CASSIGTYSGNTIYF.

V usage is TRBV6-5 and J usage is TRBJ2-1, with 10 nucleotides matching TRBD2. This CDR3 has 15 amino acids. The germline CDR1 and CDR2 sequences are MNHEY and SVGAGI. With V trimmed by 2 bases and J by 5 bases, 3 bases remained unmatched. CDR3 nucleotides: TGTGCCAGCAGTTACGCGCTAGCGGGAGACAATGAGCAGTTCTTC. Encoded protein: CASSYALAGDNEQFF.

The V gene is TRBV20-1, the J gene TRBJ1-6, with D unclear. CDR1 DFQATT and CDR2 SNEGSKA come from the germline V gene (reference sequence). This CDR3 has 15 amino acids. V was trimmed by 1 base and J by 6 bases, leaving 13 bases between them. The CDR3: CSARVGGSGNSPLHF. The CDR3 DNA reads TGCAGTGCTAGAGTTGGAGGGTCAGGTAATTCACCCCTCCACTTT.

This CDR3 is CAWSPGSLNQPQHF. The CDR3 DNA is TGTGCCTGGTCACCGGGGTCTCTCAATCAGCCCCAGCATTTT. The rearrangement joins TRBV30 to TRBJ1-5; D is unclear. CDR1 is GTSNPN and CDR2 is SVGIG in the germline V gene (reference sequence). The CDR3 covers 14 residues. Trimming removed 5 bases at V and 3 bases at J, with 14 bases between.

The CDR3 DNA sequence: TGTGCCAGCAGTTACCGGGGGGAAGAGGGACGGTACACTGAAGCTTTCTTT. Encoded protein: CASSYRGEEGRYTEAFF. This chain joins TRBV6-5 and TRBJ1-1, with D perhaps TRBD1 (5 bases). The germline CDR1 and CDR2 sequences are MNHEY and SVGAGI. The CDR3 covers 17 residues. Trimming removed 2 bases at V and 3 bases at J, with 19 bases between.

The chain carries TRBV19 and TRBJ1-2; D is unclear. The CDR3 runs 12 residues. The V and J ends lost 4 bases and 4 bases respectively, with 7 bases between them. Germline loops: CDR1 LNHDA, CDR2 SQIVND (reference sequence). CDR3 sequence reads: CASSTRAYGYTF. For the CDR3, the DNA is TGTGCCAGTAGTACGCGGGCCTATGGCTACACCTTC.

The CDR3, as DNA: TGCAGTGCTAGTTCAGGGGCAGACGAGCAGTACTTC. Translation gives CSASSGADEQYF. The chain has TRBV20-1 and TRBJ2-7; D perhaps matches TRBD1 (6 bases). V was shortened by 3 bases and J by 5 bases, with 11 bases between the two germline ends. The CDR3 consists of 12 residues. CDR1 is DFQATT, CDR2 SNEGSKA, per germline (reference sequence).

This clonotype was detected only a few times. DNA of the CDR3: TGCGCCAGCAGCGTCTCAGGGGTAAGCAATCAGCCCCAGCATTTT. Translated: CASSVSGVSNQPQHF. This rearrangement joins TRBV5-1 to TRBJ1-5; tentatively, D is TRBD1 (6 bases). Looked up from germline, CDR1 is SGHRS and CDR2 is YFSETQ. This CDR3 spans 15 amino acids. Trimming took 4 bases from V and 1 from J, leaving 12 bases between them.

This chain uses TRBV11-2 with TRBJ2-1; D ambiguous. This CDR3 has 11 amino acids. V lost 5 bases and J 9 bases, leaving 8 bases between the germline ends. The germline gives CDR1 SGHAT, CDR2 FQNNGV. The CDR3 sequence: CASSNLGEQFF. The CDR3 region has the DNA TGTGCCAGCAGCAATCTAGGTGAGCAGTTCTTC.

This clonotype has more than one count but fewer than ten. The DNA for the CDR3 is TGTGCCAGCAGCCTTTGGACTAGCGGACAAGAGACCCAGTACTTC. Protein sequence: CASSLWTSGQETQYF. J is TRBJ2-5 and V is TRBV7-2; TRBD2 matches 10 bases. The CDR3 is made up of 15 amino acids. The J segment lost 2 bases and the V segment lost 5 bases, leaving 5 bases of the junction unmatched. Germline loops: CDR1 SGHTA, CDR2 FQGNSA.

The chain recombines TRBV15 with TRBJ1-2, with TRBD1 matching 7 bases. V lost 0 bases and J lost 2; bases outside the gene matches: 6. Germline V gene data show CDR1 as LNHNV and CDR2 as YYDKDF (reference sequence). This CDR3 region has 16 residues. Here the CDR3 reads CATSRDLAGGNYGYTF. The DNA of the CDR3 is TGTGCCACCAGCAGAGATCTGGCAGGGGGGAACTATGGCTACACCTTC.

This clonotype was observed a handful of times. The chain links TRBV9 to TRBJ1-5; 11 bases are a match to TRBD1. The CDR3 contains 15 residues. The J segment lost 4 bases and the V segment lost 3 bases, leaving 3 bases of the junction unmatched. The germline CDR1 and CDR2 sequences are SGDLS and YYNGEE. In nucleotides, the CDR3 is TGTGCCAGCAGCGCTGGGACAGGGGGTAATCAGCCCCAGCATTTT. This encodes CASSAGTGGNQPQHF.